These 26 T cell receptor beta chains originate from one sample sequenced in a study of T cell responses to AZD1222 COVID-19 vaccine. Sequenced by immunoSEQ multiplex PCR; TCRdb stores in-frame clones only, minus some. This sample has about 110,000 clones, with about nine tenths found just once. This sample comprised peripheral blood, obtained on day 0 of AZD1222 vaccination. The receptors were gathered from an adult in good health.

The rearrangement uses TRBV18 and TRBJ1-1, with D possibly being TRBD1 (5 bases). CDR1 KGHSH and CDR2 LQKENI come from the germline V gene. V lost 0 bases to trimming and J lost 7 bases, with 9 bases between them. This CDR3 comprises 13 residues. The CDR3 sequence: CASSPPSGLEAFF. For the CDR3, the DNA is TGTGCCAGCTCACCACCATCAGGGCTTGAAGCTTTCTTT.

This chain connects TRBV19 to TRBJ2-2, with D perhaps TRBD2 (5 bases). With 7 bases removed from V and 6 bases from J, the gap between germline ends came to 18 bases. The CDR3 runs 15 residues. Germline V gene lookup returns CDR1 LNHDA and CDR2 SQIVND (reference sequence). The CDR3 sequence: CASTSSYYGAGELFF. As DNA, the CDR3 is TGTGCCAGTACCTCTAGCTACTATGGCGCCGGGGAGCTGTTTTTT.

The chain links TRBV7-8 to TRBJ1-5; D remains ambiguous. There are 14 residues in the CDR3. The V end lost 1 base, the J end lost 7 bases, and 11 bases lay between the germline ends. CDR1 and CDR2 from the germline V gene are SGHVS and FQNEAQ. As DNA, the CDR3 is TGTGCCAGCAGCTTAGAGGTGGGTCGGCAGCCCCAGCATTTT. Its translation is CASSLEVGRQPQHF.

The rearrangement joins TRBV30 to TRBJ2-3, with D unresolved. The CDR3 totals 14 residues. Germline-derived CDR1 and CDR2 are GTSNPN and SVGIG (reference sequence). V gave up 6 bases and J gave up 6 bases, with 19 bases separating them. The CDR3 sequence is CACPKVGRRDTQYF. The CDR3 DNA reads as TGTGCCTGTCCAAAGGTGGGCAGGCGGGATACGCAGTATTTT.

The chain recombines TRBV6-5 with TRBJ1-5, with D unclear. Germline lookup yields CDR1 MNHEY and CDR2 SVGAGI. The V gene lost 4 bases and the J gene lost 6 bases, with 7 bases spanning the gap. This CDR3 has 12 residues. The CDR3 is CASSLWGQPQHF. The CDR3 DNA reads TGTGCCAGCAGTTTGTGGGGTCAGCCCCAGCATTTT.

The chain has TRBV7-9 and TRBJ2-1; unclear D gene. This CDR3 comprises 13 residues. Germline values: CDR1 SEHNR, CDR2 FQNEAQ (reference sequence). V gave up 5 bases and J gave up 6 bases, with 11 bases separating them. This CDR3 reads CASSQFAGNEQFF. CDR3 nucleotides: TGTGCCAGCAGCCAATTCGCAGGCAATGAGCAGTTCTTC.

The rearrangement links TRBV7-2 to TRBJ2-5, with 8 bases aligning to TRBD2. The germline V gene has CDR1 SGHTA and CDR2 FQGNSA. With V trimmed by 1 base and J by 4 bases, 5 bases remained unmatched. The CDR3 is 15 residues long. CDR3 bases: TGTGCCAGCAGCTTAGGGGCGGGAGGTAGAGAGACCCAGTACTTC. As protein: CASSLGAGGRETQYF. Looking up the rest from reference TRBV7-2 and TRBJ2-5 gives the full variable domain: GAGVSQSPSNKVTEKGKDVELRCDPISGHTALYWYRQSLGQGLEFLIYFQGNSAPDKSGLPSDRFSAERTGGSVSTLTIQRTQQEDSAVYLCASSLGAGGRETQYFGPGTRLLVL.

The CDR3 loop reads CASSPTQQSGYTF. The CDR3 DNA is TGTGCCAGCTCACCCACGCAACAGTCGGGCTACACCTTC. The chain links TRBV18 to TRBJ1-2; D call uncertain. The germline CDR1 and CDR2 sequences are KGHSH and LQKENI. V lost 3 bases and J lost 8, with 13 bases in between. The CDR3 is made up of 13 amino acids. Full variable domain (rest looked up from reference TRBV18 and TRBJ1-2): NAGVMQNPRHLVRRRGQEARLRCSPMKGHSHVYWYRQLPEEGLKFMVYLQKENIIDESGMPKERFSAEFPKEGPSILRIQQVVRGDSAAYFCASSPTQQSGYTFGSGTRLTVV.

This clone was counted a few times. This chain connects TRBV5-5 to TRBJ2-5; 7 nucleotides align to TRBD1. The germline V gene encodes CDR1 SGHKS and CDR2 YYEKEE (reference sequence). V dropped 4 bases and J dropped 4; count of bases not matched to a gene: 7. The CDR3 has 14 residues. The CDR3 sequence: CASSTTGVTETQYF. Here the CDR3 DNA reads TGTGCCAGCAGCACTACAGGGGTAACAGAGACCCAGTACTTC.

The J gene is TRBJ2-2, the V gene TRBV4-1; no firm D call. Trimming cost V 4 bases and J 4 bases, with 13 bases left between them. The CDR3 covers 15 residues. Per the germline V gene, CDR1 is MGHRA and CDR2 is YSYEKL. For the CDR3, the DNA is TGCGCCAGCAGCCCACAATTAGGGTCCACCGGGGAGCTGTTTTTT. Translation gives CASSPQLGSTGELFF.

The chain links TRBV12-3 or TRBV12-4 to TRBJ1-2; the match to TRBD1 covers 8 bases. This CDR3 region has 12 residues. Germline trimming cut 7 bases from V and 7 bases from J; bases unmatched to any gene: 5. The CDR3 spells CASTRTGPGYTF. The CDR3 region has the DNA TGTGCCAGCACCCGGACAGGGCCTGGCTACACCTTC.

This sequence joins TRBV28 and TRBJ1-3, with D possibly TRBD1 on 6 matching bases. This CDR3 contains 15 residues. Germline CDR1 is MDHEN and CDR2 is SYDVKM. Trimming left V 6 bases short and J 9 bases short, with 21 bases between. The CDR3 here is CASSSGQLEGGTIYF. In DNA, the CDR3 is TGTGCCAGCAGCTCCGGACAATTGGAGGGGGGCACCATATATTTT.

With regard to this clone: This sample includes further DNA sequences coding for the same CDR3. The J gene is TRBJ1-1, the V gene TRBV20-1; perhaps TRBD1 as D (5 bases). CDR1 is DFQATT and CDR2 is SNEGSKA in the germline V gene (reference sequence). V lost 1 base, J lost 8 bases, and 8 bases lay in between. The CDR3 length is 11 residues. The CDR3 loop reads CSARGGTEAFF. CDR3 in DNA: TGCAGTGCTAGAGGCGGGACCGAAGCTTTCTTT.

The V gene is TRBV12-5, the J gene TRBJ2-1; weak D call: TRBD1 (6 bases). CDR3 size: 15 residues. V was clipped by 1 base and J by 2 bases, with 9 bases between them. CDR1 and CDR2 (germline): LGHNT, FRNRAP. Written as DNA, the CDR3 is TGTGCTAGTGGTTTGGGAAGGACAGCCTACAATGAGCAGTTCTTC. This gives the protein CASGLGRTAYNEQFF.

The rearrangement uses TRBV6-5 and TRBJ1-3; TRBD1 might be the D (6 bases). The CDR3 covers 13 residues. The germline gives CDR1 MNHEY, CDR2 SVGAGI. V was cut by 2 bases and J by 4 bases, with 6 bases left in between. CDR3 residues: CASSYDRGNTIYF. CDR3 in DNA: TGTGCCAGCAGTTACGACAGGGGAAACACCATATATTTT.

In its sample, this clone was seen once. CDR3: CASSQGAGVSEETQYF. The CDR3 DNA follows: TGCGCCAGCAGCCAGGGAGCGGGAGTGTCGGAAGAGACCCAGTACTTC. The chain recombines TRBV4-3 with TRBJ2-5, with 8 bases identical to TRBD2. V lost 3 bases and J lost 3; bases outside the gene matches: 9. Germline CDR1 is LGHNA and CDR2 is YSLEER. This CDR3 region has 16 residues.

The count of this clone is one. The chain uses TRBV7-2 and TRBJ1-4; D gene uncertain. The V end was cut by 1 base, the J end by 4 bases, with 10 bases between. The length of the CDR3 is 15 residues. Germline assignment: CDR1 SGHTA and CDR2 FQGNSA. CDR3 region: CASSLDSHNNEKLFF. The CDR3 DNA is TGTGCCAGCAGCTTAGACAGTCACAATAATGAAAAACTGTTTTTT.

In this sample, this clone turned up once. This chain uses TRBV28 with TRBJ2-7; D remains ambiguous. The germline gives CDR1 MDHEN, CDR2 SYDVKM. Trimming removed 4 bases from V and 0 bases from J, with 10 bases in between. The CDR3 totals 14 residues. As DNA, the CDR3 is TGTGCCAGCAGTTATTATAAGAGCTCCTACGAGCAGTACTTC. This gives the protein CASSYYKSSYEQYF.

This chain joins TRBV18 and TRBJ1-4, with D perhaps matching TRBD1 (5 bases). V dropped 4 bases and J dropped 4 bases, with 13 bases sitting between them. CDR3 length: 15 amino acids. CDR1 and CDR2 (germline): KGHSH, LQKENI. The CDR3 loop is CASSRGTGYNEKLFF. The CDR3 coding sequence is TGTGCCAGCTCACGGGGGACGGGGTATAATGAAAAACTGTTTTTT.

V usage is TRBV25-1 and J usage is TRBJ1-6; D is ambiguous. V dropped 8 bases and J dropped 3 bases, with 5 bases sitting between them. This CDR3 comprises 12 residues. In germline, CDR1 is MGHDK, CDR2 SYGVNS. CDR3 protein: CASAVYNSPLHF. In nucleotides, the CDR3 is TGTGCCAGCGCAGTCTATAATTCACCCCTCCACTTT.

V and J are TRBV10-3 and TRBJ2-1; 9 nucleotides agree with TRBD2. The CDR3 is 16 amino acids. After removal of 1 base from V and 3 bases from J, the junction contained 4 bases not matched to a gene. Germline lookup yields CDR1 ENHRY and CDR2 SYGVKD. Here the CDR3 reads CAISEFLAGYYNEQFF. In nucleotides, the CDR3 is TGTGCCATCAGTGAGTTCCTAGCGGGATACTACAATGAGCAGTTCTTC.

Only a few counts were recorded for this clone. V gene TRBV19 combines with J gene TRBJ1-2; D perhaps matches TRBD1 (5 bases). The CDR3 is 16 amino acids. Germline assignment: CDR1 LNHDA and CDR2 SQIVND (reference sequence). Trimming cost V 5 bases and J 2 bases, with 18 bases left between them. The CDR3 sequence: CASSHQGLSANYGYTF. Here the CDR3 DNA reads TGTGCCAGTAGTCACCAGGGCCTTTCGGCCAACTATGGCTACACCTTC.

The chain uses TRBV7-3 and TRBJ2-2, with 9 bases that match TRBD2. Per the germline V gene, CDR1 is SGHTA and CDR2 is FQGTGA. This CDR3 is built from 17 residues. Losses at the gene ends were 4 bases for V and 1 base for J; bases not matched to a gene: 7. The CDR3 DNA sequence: TGTGCCAGCAGCTCGTTAGCGGGAGCGGGGAACACCGGGGAGCTGTTTTTT. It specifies CASSSLAGAGNTGELFF.

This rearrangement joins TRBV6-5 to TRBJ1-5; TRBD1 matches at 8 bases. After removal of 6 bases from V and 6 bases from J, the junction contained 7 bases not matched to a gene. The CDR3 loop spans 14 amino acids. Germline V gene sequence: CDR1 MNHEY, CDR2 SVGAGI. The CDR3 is CASRGQVVGQPQHF. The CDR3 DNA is TGTGCCAGCAGGGGACAGGTCGTCGGTCAGCCCCAGCATTTT.

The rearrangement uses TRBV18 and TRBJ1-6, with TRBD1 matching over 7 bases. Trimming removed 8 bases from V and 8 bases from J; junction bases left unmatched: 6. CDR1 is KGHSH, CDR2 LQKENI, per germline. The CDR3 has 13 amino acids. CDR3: CASHGQGDSPLHF. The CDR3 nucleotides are TGTGCCAGCCACGGCCAGGGGGATTCACCCCTCCACTTT.

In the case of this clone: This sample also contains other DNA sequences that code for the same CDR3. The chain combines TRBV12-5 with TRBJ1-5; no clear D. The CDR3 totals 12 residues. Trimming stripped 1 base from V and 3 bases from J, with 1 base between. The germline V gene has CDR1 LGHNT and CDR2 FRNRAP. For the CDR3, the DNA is TGTGCTAGTGGTTTGGACAATCAGCCCCAGCATTTT. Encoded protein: CASGLDNQPQHF.